This is a list of T cell receptor beta chains from one sample in a study of cytomegalovirus exposure and HLA in healthy donors. Profiling relied on immunoSEQ multiplex PCR, and the TCRdb table lists in-frame clones only, not all of them. The data hold 150,000 to 200,000 clones, with about three quarters observed a single time. Material: PBMCs. The receptor set was obtained from a man aged 18-30 years in good health and CMV-seropositive. The CDR3 runs from the conserved cysteine through the conserved F or W. The order of the fields is D gene, clone size, V gene, J gene, CDR3 DNA, CDR3 protein. D genes are given only for firm matches. The size of a clone is reported for some rows only, either as once, few or many, or as a class for expanded clones.

>TRBD1|few|TRBV18|TRBJ1-2
TGTGCCAGCTCACCAGCCACAGGGGGCGTGTTTGGCTACACCTTC
CASSPATGGVFGYTF
>NA|NA|TRBV19|TRBJ2-5
TGTGCCAGTAGTATGGGCGGGGTGGTGGAGACCCAGTACTTC
CASSMGGVVETQYF
>NA|NA|TRBV6-1|TRBJ2-2
TGTGCCATCCCCTCGGCTAGCAACACCGGGGAGCTGTTTTTT
CAIPSASNTGELFF
>NA|NA|TRBV7-2|TRBJ2-1
TGTGCCAGCAGCTTCTCCAACAGGGAGCGGTTCTTC
CASSFSNRERFF
>NA|few|TRBV6-5|TRBJ2-3
TGTGCCAGTCGGCAGGGGAGCAGGCGAGATACGCAGTATTTT
CASRQGSRRDTQYF
>NA|NA|TRBV27|TRBJ1-1
TGTGCCAGCAGTTTAAGGGGCAGGGCAACGAACACTGAAGCTTTCTTT
CASSLRGRATNTEAFF
>TRBD2|few|TRBV13|TRBJ2-1
TGTGCCAGCAGCTTGCGGGGGAGCTCCTACAATGAGCAGTTCTTC
CASSLRGSSYNEQFF
>TRBD2|NA|TRBV30|TRBJ2-2
TGTGCCTGGAGTACGACAGGGGGACTAGCGGGGAGGGTTAACACCGGGGAGCTGTTTTTT
CAWSTTGGLAGRVNTGELFF
>NA|NA|TRBV21-1|TRBJ1-4
TGTGCCAGCAGCAAAGGTTTGGGACAGGGGGCGACTAATGAAAAACTGTTTTTT
CASSKGLGQGATNEKLFF
>NA|NA|TRBV18|TRBJ2-5
TGTGCCAGCTCACCGCTGGAACGGAGTGGGGAGACCCAGTACTTC
CASSPLERSGETQYF
>NA|NA|TRBV6-5|TRBJ1-5
TGTGCCAGCAGACCGGACAGTATGAGCAATCAGCCCCAGCATTTT
CASRPDSMSNQPQHF
>TRBD2|NA|TRBV12-5|TRBJ2-3
TGTGCTAGTGGTTTGCCCGGACTAGCAACAGATACGCAGTATTTT
CASGLPGLATDTQYF
>NA|NA|TRBV7-8|TRBJ1-2
TGTGCCAGCAGCTTAGGAGGTCTGAGAACTTATGGCTACACCTTC
CASSLGGLRTYGYTF
>TRBD1|few|TRBV5-5|TRBJ1-4
TGTGCCAGCAGCAAGACAGGGGGCGATGAAAAACTGTTTTTT
CASSKTGGDEKLFF
>NA|NA|TRBV6-5|TRBJ1-1
TGTGCCAGCAGAACCCTTGAGGGCTTAACCCCTGAAGCTTTCTTT
CASRTLEGLTPEAFF
>TRBD2|NA|TRBV18|TRBJ2-2
TGTGCCAGCTCACCGGGGACTAGCGGGCCCCGGACCGGGGAGCTGTTTTTT
CASSPGTSGPRTGELFF
>TRBD1|few|TRBV28|TRBJ1-4
TGTGCCAGCAGTGGGACAGGGCGCGTTGAAAAACTGTTTTTT
CASSGTGRVEKLFF
>TRBD1|NA|TRBV30|TRBJ1-2
TGTGCCTGGAGTAGGGACAGGCCCTATGGCTACACCTTC
CAWSRDRPYGYTF
>TRBD1|NA|TRBV2|TRBJ1-1
TGTGCCAGCACAACAGGGGTGAACACTGAAGCTTTCTTT
CASTTGVNTEAFF
>NA|NA|TRBV5-3|TRBJ1-5
TGTGCCAGAAGGTCAGGGGTCCAGCCCCAGCATTTT
CARRSGVQPQHF
>TRBD2|NA|TRBV11-1|TRBJ2-1
TGTGCCAGCAGCTTAGATGGGCTAGCGGAGCACAATGAGCAGTTCTTC
CASSLDGLAEHNEQFF
>TRBD2|NA|TRBV5-1|TRBJ2-1
TGCGCCAGCAGCCGGGCCGGGAGTAGCGGGGACAATGAGCAGTTCTTC
CASSRAGSSGDNEQFF
>TRBD1|NA|TRBV7-9|TRBJ1-3
TGTGCCAGCATCCTACAGGGGGCATCTGGAAACACCATATATTTT
CASILQGASGNTIYF
>TRBD1|NA|TRBV19|TRBJ1-2
TGTGCCAGTAGCGTAACCGGGACAGTCTATGGCTACACCTTC
CASSVTGTVYGYTF
>TRBD1|NA|TRBV5-1|TRBJ1-2
TGCGCCAGCAGCTCCCATGACGGACAGGGTGGTAGAGGCTACACCTTC
CASSSHDGQGGRGYTF
>NA|once|TRBV11-2|TRBJ1-2
TGTGCCAGCAGCTTAGAAGGGGCCTCTAACTATGGCTACACCTTC
CASSLEGASNYGYTF
>NA|few|TRBV6-5|TRBJ1-2
TGTGCCAGCAGTTACTCGGGGCCCCAAGGCTACTATGGCTACACCTTC
CASSYSGPQGYYGYTF
>TRBD1|few|TRBV19|TRBJ2-6
TGTGCCAGTGGCGCGGGACAGGGGTACGATGGGGCCAACGTCCTGACTTTC
CASGAGQGYDGANVLTF
>TRBD1|NA|TRBV7-8|TRBJ1-3
TGTGCCAGCAGCTTATTACAGGGGGCTGGAAACACCATATATTTT
CASSLLQGAGNTIYF
>NA|once|TRBV11-2|TRBJ1-1
TGTGCCAGCAGCTTAGAGGAGTTGAGCACTGAAGCTTTCTTT
CASSLEELSTEAFF
>NA|NA|TRBV4-1|TRBJ1-2
TGCGCCAGCAGCCAAGATCGTATAAGGGACCGGTGGAGGGTGTACTATGGCTACACCTTC
CASSQDRIRDRWRVYYGYTF
>TRBD1|NA|TRBV18|TRBJ1-1
TGTGCCAGCTCACCACAAGCGACAGGGAGATTCTCCACTGAAGCTTTCTTT
CASSPQATGRFSTEAFF
>TRBD2|NA|TRBV7-8|TRBJ2-5
TGTGCCAGCAGCCCCCGACTAGCGGGGGCGTCGCAAGAGACCCAGTACTTC
CASSPRLAGASQETQYF
>NA|few|TRBV21-1|TRBJ2-6
TGTGCCAGCAGCAAACTCGGTGGGGCCAACGTCCTGACTTTC
CASSKLGGANVLTF